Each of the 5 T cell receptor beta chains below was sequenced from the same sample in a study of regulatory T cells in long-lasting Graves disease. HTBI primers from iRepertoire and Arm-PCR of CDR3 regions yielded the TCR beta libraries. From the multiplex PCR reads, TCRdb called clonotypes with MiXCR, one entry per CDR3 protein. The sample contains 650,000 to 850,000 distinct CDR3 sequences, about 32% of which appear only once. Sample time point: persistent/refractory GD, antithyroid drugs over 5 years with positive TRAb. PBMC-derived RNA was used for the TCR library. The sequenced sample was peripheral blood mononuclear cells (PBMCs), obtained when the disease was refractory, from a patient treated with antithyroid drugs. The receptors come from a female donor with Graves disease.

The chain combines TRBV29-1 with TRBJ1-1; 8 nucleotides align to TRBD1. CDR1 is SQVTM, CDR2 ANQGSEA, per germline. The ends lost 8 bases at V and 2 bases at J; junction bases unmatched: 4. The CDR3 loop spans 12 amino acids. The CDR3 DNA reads TGCAGCATGGACAGGGTAAACACTGAAGCTTTCTTT. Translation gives CSMDRVNTEAFF.

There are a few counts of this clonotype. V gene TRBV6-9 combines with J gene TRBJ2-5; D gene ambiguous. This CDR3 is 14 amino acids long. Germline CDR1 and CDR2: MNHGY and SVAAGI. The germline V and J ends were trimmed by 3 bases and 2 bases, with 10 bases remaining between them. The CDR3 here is CASSYGVLQETQYF. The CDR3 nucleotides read TGTGCCAGCAGTTACGGCGTCTTACAAGAGACCCAGTACTTC.

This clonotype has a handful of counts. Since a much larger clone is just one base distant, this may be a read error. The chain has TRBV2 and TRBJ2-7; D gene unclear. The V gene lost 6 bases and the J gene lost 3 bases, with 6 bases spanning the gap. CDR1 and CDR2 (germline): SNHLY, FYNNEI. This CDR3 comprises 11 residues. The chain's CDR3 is CASRASYEQYF. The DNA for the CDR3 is TGTGCCAGCAGAGCCAGCTACGAGCAGTACTTC.

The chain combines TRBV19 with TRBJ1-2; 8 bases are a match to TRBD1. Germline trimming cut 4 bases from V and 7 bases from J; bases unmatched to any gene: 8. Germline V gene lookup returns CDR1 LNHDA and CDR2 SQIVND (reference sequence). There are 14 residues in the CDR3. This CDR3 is CASSSGTGRSGYTF. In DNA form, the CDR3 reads TGTGCCAGTAGTAGTGGGACAGGAAGGAGTGGCTACACCTTC. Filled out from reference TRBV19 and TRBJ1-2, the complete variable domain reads DGGITQSPKYLFRKEGQNVTLSCEQNLNHDAMYWYRQDPGQGLRLIYYSQIVNDFQKGDIAEGYSVSREKKESFPLTVTSAQKNPTAFYLCASSSGTGRSGYTFGSGTRLTVV.

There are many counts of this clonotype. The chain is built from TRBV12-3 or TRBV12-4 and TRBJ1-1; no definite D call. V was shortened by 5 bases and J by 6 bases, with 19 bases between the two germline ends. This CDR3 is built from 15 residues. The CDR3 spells CASSLSRRVEAEAFF. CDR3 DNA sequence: TGTGCCAGCAGTCTTTCCCGTAGGGTGGAGGCTGAAGCTTTCTTT.